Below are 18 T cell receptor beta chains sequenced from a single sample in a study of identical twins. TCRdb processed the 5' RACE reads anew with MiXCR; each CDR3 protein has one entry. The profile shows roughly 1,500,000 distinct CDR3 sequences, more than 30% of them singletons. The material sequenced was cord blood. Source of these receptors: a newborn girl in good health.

The CDR3, as DNA: TGTGCCAGCAGCGTAAATGGTGTTTATGGCTACACCTTC. Its protein is CASSVNGVYGYTF. The rearrangement links TRBV9 to TRBJ1-2; no firm D call. The CDR3 length is 13 residues. CDR1 SGDLS and CDR2 YYNGEE come from the germline V gene. Trimming took off 1 base at V and 5 bases at J, with 9 bases between the two ends.

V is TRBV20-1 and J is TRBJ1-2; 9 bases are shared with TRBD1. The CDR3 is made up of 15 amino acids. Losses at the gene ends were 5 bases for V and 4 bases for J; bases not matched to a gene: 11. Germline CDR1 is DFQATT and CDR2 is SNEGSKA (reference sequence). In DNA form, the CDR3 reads TGCAGTGCTCACGAATCGGGACAGGGAAGCTATGGCTACACCTTC. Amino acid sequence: CSAHESGQGSYGYTF.

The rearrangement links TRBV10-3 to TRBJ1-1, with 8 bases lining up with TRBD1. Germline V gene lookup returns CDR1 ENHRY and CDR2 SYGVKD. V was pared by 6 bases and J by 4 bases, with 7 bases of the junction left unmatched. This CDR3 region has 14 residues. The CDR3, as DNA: TGTGCCATCAGCGGACAGGGATTAATCACTGAAGCTTTCTTT. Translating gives CAISGQGLITEAFF.

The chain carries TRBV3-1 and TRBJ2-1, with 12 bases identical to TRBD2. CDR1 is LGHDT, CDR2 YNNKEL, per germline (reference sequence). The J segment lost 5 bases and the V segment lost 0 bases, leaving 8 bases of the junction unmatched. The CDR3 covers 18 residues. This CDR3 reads CASSQDLAGGPPDNEQFF. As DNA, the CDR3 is TGTGCCAGCAGCCAAGATCTAGCGGGAGGGCCTCCTGACAATGAGCAGTTCTTC.

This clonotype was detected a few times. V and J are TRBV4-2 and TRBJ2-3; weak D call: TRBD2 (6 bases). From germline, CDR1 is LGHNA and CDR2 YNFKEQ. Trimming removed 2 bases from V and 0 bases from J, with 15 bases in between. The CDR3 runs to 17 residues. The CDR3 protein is CASSQLISRGSTDTQYF. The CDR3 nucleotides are TGTGCCAGCAGCCAACTTATCAGCCGGGGGAGCACAGATACGCAGTATTTT.

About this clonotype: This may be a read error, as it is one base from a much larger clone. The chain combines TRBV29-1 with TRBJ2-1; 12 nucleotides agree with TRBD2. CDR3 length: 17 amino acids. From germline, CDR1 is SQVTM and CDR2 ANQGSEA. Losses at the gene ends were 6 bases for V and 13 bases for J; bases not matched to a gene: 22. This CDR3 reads CSVEAPSTSGSLETQFF. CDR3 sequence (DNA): TGCAGCGTCGAGGCCCCTTCGACTAGCGGGAGTTTAGAGACCCAGTTCTTC.

Here the CDR3 reads CASSLLGTGVFF. Here the CDR3 DNA reads TGTGCCAGCAGTTTGCTCGGGACAGGGGTGTTCTTC. This chain uses TRBV27 with TRBJ2-1; TRBD1 matches 10 bases. The CDR3 has 12 amino acids. Per the germline V gene, CDR1 is MNHEY and CDR2 is SMNVEV (reference sequence). J lost 15 bases, V lost 3 bases, and 5 bases had no gene match.

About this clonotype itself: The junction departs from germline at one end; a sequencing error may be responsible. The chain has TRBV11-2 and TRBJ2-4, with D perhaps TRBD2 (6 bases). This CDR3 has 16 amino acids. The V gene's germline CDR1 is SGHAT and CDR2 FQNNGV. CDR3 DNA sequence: TGTGCCAGCAGCTTGGGGTCCCCACTAGCCAAAAACATTCGGTACTTC. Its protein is CASSLGSPLAKNIRYF.

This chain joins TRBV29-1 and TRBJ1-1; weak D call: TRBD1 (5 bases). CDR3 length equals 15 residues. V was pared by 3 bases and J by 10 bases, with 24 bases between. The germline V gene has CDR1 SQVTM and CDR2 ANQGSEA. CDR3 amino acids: CSVDVSPGPRGGAFF. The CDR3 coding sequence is TGCAGCGTTGACGTTAGCCCCGGTCCCCGGGGGGGAGCTTTCTTT.

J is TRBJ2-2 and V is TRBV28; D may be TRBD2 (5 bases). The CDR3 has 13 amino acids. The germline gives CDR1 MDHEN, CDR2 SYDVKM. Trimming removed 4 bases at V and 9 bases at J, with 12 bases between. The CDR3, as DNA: TGTGCCAGCAGTTCTACCGGGGTCTGGGAGCTGTTTTTT. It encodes CASSSTGVWELFF.

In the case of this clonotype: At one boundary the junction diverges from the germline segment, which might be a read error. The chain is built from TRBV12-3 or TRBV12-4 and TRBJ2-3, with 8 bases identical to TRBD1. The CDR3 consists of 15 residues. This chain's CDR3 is CASRFTGGLTDMQYF. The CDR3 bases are TGTGCCAGCAGATTCACAGGGGGATTAACAGATATGCAGTATTTT.

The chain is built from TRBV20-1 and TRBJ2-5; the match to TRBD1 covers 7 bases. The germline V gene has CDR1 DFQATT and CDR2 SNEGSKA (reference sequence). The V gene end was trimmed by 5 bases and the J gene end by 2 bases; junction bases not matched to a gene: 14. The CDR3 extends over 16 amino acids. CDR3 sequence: CSAQPPTGTRQETQYF. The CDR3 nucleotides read TGCAGTGCTCAGCCCCCGACAGGGACCCGACAAGAGACCCAGTACTTC.

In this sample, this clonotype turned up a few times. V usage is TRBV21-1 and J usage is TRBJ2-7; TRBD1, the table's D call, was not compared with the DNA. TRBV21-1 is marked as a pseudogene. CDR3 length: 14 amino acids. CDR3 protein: CASSKARLRGGQYF. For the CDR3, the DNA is TGTGCCAGCAGCAAAGCGCGGTTGAGGGGCGGGCAGTACTTC.

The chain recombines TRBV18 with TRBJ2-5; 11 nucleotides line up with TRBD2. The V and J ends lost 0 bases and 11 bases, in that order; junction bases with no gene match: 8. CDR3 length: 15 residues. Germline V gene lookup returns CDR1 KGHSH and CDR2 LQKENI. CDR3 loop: CASSPPSGRANEQYF. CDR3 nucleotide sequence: TGTGCCAGCTCACCACCTAGCGGGAGGGCCAATGAGCAGTACTTC.

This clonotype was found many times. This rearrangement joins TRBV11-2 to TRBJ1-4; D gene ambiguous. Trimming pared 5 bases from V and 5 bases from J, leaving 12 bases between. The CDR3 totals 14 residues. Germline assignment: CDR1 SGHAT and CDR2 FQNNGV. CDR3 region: CASSPQAPNEKLFF. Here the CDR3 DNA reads TGTGCCAGCAGCCCGCAGGCTCCCAATGAAAAACTGTTTTTT.

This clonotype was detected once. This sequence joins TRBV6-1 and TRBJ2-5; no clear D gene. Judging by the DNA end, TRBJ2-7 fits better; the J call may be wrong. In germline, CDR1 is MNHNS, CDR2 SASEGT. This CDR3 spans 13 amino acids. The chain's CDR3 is CASSEADAYEQYF. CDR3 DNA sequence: TGTGCCAGCAGTGAGGCGGACGCCTACGAGCAGTACTTC.

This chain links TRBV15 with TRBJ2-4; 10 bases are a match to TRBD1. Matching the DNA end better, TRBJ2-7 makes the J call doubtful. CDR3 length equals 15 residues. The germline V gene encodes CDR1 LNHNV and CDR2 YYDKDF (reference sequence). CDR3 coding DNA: TGTGCCACCAGCAGCGGGGGACAGGGGTTTCTCGAGCAGTACTTC. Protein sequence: CATSSGGQGFLEQYF.

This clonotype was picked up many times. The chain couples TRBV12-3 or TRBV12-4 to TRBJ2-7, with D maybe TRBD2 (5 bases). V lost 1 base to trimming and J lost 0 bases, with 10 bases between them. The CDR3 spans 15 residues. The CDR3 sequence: CASSLGGSSSYEQYF. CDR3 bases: TGTGCCAGCAGTTTAGGCGGGTCTAGCTCCTACGAGCAGTACTTC.